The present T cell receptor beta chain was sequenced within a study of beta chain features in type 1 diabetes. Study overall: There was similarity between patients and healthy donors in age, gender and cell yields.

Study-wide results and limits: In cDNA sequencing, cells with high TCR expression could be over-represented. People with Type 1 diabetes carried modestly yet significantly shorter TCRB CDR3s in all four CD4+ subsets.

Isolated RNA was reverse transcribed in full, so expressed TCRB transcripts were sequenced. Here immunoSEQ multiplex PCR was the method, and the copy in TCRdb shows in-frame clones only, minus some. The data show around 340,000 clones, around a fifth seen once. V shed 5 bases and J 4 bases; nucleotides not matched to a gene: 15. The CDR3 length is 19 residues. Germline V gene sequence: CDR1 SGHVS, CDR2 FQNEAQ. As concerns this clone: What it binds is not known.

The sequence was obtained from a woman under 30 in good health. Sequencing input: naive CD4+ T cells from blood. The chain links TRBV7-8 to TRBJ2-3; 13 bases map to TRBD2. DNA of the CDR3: TGTGCCAGCAGCGCAGGAAGGACTAGCGGGGGCGCGTTGGCAGATACGCAGTATTTT. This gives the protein CASSAGRTSGGALADTQYF. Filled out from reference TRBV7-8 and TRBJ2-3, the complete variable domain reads GAGVSQSPRYKVAKRGQDVALRCDPISGHVSLFWYQQALGQGPEFLTYFQNEAQLDKSGLPSDRFFAERPEGSVSTLKIQRTQQEDSAVYLCASSAGRTSGGALADTQYFGPGTRLTVL.